This T cell receptor beta chain was recorded in a study of blood T cell dynamics during melanoma immunotherapy. The germline V and J ends were trimmed by 0 bases and 0 bases, with 9 bases remaining between them. Germline V gene sequence: CDR1 LGHNA, CDR2 YNFKEQ. This CDR3 has 16 amino acids. The table came from immunoSEQ multiplex PCR; TCRdb's copy has only in-frame clones and leaves some out. In the table there are thousands of clones, 70% to 90% of which are singletons. The time point was: week 3, after first cycle of checkpoint inhibitor. The chain employs TRBV4-2 and TRBJ2-1; D might be TRBD2 (5 bases). This clonotype originated in a human donor with melanoma. The material sequenced was blood, taken from a patient treated with checkpoint blockade. The CDR3 region is CASSQDYRGSYNEQFF. CDR3 DNA: TGTGCCAGCAGCCAAGATTACCGGGGCTCCTACAATGAGCAGTTCTTC.